This passage covers 7 T cell receptor beta chains from one sample sequenced in a study of cytomegalovirus exposure and HLA in healthy donors. The primer mix had 60 Vbeta and 13 Jbeta primers. Produced via immunoSEQ multiplex PCR; TCRdb's table is partial and in-frame only. This sample contains 95,000 to 110,000 clones. Sequencing was performed on PBMCs. Source of these receptors: a man aged 40-55 years in good health and CMV-seronegative.

The CDR3 DNA is TGTGCCAGCAGCTCGCAGGGGTATCAGGGTCAGCCCCAGCATTTT. Amino acid sequence: CASSSQGYQGQPQHF. V gene TRBV5-6 combines with J gene TRBJ1-5, with D possibly matching TRBD1 (6 bases). The germline gives CDR1 SGHDT, CDR2 YYEEEE. V was pared by 3 bases and J by 6 bases, with 16 bases between. The CDR3 is made up of 15 amino acids.

The chain links TRBV9 to TRBJ2-1, with 15 bases fitting TRBD2. The CDR3 loop spans 15 amino acids. Germline V gene data show CDR1 as SGDLS and CDR2 as YYNGEE. The trim removed 0 bases at V and 8 bases at J, leaving 0 bases unmatched. DNA of the CDR3: TGTGCCAGCAGCGTAGGGACTAGCGGGAGGGATGAGCAGTTCTTC. Protein product: CASSVGTSGRDEQFF. Supplemented by reference TRBV9 and TRBJ2-1, the full variable domain reads DSGVTQTPKHLITATGQRVTLRCSPRSGDLSVYWYQQSLDQGLQFLIQYYNGEERAKGNILERFSAQQFPDLHSELNLSSLELGDSALYFCASSVGTSGRDEQFFGPGTRLTVL.

V and J are TRBV7-9 and TRBJ1-4, with unresolved D. CDR3 length: 14 amino acids. CDR1 is SEHNR, CDR2 FQNEAQ, per germline (reference sequence). Deletions cut 7 bases from V and 1 base from J, with 10 bases between. The CDR3 DNA follows: TGTGCCAGCACCACCTACGGAACTAATGAAAAACTGTTTTTT. Its protein product is CASTTYGTNEKLFF.

The chain carries TRBV5-1 and TRBJ1-2, with 7 nucleotides matching TRBD1. V was clipped by 2 bases and J by 7 bases; unmatched bases: 5. This CDR3 comprises 13 residues. The germline V gene encodes CDR1 SGHRS and CDR2 YFSETQ. The CDR3 spells CASSLLTGSGYTF. For the CDR3, the DNA is TGCGCCAGCAGCTTATTGACAGGGTCTGGCTACACCTTC.

The chain combines TRBV28 with TRBJ2-6; possible D gene TRBD2, 6 bases. The CDR3 runs 15 residues. CDR1 is MDHEN, CDR2 SYDVKM, per germline. Between the trimmed V and J ends, which lost 3 bases and 1 base, there was a span of 7 bases. The DNA of the CDR3 is TGTGCCAGCAGTTTCGGAGGGTCTGGGGCCAACGTCCTGACTTTC. The encoded protein is CASSFGGSGANVLTF.

The chain is built from TRBV30 and TRBJ2-1, with 7 bases lining up with TRBD1. The junction had 9 bases not matched to a gene; V was cut back by 5 bases and J by 8 bases. Germline V CDR1 and CDR2: GTSNPN, SVGIG (reference sequence). This CDR3 spans 13 amino acids. CDR3 DNA sequence: TGTGCCTGGCGTCTAGGGGGCGGCGATGAGCAGTTCTTC. Amino acids: CAWRLGGGDEQFF.

V gene TRBV6-5 combines with J gene TRBJ1-1; D not resolved. Germline V gene sequence: CDR1 MNHEY, CDR2 SVGAGI. This CDR3 is 14 amino acids long. V lost 6 bases and J 0 bases, leaving 11 bases between the germline ends. The CDR3 coding sequence is TGTGCCAGCAGCCGGGAGCTGATGAACACTGAAGCTTTCTTT. Its translation is CASSRELMNTEAFF.